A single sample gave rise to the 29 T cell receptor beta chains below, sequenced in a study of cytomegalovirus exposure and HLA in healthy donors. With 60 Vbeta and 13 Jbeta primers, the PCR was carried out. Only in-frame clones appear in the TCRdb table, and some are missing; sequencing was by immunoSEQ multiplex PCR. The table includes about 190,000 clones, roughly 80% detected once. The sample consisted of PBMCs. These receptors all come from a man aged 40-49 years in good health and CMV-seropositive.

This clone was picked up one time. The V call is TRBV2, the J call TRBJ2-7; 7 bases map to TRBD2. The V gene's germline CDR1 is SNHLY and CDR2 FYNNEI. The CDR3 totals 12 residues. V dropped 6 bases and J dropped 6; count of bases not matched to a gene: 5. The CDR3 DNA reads TGTGCCAGCAGAGGGGAGGGCGGCGAGCAGTACTTC. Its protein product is CASRGEGGEQYF. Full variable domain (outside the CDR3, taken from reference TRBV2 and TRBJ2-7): EPEVTQTPSHQVTQMGQEVILRCVPISNHLYFYWYRQILGQKVEFLVSFYNNEISEKSEIFDDQFSVERPDGSNFTLKIRSTKLEDSAMYFCASRGEGGEQYFGPGTRLTVT.

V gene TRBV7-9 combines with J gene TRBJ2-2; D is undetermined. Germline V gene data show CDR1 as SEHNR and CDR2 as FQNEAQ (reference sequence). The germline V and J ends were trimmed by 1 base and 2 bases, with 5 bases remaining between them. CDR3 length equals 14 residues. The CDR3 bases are TGTGCCAGCAGCTTAGGAACAAACACCGGGGAGCTGTTTTTT. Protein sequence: CASSLGTNTGELFF.

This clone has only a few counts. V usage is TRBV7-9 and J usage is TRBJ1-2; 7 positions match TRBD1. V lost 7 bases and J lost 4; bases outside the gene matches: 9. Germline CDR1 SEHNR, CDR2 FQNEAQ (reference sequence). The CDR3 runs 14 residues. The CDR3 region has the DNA TGTGCCAGCAACAGGGGTGACTGGGGCTATGGCTACACCTTC. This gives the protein CASNRGDWGYGYTF.

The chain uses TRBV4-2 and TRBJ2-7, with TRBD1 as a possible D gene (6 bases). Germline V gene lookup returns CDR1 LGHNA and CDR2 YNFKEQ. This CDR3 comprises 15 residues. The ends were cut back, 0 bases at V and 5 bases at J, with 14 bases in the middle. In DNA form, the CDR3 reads TGTGCCAGCAGCCAAGAACAGGGAGTTCGGAACGAGCAGTACTTC. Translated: CASSQEQGVRNEQYF.

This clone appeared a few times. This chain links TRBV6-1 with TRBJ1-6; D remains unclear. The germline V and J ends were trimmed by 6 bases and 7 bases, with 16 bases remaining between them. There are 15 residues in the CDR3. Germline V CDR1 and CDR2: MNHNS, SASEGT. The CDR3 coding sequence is TGTGCCAGCAGCAAGCTAGCCGAAGCGAATTCACCCCTCCACTTT. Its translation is CASSKLAEANSPLHF.

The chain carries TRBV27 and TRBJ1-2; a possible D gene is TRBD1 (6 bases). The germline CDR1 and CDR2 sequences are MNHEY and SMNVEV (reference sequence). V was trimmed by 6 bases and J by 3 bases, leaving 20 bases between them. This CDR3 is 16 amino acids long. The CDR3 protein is CASSRLGGGEDYGYTF. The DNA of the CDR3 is TGTGCCAGCAGCCGTCTTGGAGGGGGGGAGGACTATGGCTACACCTTC.

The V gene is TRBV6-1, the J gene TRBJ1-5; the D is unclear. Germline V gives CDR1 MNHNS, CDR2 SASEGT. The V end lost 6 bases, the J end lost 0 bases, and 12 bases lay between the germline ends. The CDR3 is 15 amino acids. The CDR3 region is CASSLEVYSNQPQHF. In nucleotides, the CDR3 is TGTGCCAGCAGCCTAGAGGTTTATAGCAATCAGCCCCAGCATTTT.

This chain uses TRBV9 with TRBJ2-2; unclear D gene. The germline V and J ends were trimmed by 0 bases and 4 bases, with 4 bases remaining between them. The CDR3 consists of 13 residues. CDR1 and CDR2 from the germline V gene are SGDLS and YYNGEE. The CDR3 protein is CASSVDFTGELFF. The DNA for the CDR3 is TGTGCCAGCAGCGTAGACTTCACCGGGGAGCTGTTTTTT. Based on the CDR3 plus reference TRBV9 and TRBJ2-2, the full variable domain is DSGVTQTPKHLITATGQRVTLRCSPRSGDLSVYWYQQSLDQGLQFLIQYYNGEERAKGNILERFSAQQFPDLHSELNLSSLELGDSALYFCASSVDFTGELFFGEGSRLTVL.

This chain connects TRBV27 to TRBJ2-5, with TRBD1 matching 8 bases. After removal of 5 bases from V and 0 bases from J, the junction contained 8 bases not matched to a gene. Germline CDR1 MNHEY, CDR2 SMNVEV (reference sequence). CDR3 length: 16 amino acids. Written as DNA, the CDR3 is TGTGCCAGCAGTGACCGACAGGGGATGTACCAAGAGACCCAGTACTTC. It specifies CASSDRQGMYQETQYF.

Written as DNA, the CDR3 is TGTGCCAGTAGTGCCCCGACAGGGGGAGTCCAAGAGACCCAGTACTTC. Translation gives CASSAPTGGVQETQYF. The chain joins TRBV19 to TRBJ2-5; 9 bases line up with TRBD1. The CDR3 has 16 amino acids. Germline V gene lookup returns CDR1 LNHDA and CDR2 SQIVND (reference sequence). Trimming removed 5 bases from V and 1 base from J; junction bases left unmatched: 8.

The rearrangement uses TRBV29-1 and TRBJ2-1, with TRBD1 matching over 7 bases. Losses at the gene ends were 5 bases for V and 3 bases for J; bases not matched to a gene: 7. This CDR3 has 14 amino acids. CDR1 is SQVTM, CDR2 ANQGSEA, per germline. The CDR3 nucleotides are TGCAGCGTTCGAGAGGGACAGTTCTACAATGAGCAGTTCTTC. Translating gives CSVREGQFYNEQFF.

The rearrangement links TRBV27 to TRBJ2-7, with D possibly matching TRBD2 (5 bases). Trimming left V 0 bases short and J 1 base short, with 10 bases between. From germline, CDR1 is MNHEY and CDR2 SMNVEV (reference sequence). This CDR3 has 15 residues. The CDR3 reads CASSLSPAGSYEQYF. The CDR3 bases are TGTGCCAGCAGTTTATCCCCTGCGGGTTCCTACGAGCAGTACTTC.

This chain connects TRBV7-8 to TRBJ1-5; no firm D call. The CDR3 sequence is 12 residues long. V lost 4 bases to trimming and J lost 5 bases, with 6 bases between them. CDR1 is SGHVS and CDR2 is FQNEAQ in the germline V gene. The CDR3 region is CASSSGDQPQHF. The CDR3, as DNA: TGTGCCAGCAGCTCCGGGGATCAGCCCCAGCATTTT.

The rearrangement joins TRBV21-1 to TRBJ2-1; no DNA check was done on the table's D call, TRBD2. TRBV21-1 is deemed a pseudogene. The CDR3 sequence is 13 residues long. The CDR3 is CASPPGLAGGQFF. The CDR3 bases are TGTGCCAGTCCTCCGGGACTAGCGGGGGGACAGTTCTTC.

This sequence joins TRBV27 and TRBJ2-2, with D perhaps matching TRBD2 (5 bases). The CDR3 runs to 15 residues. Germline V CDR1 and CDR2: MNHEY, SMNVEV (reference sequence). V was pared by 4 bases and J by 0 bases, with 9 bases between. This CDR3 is CASSWERTNTGELFF. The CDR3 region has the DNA TGTGCCAGCAGTTGGGAGCGGACGAACACCGGGGAGCTGTTTTTT.

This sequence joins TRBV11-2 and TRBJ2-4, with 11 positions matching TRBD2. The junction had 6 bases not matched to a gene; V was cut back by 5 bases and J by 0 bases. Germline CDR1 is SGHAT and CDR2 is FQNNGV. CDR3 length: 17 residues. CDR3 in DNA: TGTGCCAGCAGCCACGGGACTAGCGGTTTAGCCAAAAACATTCAGTACTTC. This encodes CASSHGTSGLAKNIQYF.

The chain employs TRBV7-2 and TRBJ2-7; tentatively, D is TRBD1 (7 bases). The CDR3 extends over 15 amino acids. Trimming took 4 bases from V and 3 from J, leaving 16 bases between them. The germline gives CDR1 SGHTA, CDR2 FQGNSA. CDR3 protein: CASSSQGGGHYEQYF. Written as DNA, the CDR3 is TGTGCCAGCAGCTCCCAGGGGGGAGGTCACTACGAGCAGTACTTC. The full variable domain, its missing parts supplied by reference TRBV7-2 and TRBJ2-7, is GAGVSQSPSNKVTEKGKDVELRCDPISGHTALYWYRQSLGQGLEFLIYFQGNSAPDKSGLPSDRFSAERTGGSVSTLTIQRTQQEDSAVYLCASSSQGGGHYEQYFGPGTRLTVT.

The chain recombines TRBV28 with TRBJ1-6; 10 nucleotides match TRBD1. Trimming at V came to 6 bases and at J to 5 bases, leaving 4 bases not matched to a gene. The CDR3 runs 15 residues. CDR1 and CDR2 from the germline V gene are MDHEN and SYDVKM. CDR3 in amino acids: CASRTGTGDNSPLHF. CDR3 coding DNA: TGTGCCAGCAGAACCGGGACAGGGGATAATTCACCCCTCCACTTT.

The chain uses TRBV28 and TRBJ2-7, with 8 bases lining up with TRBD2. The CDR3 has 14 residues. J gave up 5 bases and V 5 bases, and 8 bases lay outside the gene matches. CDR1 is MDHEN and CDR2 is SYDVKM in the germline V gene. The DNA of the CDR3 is TGTGCCAGCAGTCCAGCGGGAGTTAGCGACGAGCAGTACTTC. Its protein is CASSPAGVSDEQYF.

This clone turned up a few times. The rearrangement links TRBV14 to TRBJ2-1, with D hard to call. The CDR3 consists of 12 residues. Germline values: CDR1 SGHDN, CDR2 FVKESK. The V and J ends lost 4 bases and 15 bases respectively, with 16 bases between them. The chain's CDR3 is CASSPGSISLFF. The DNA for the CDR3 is TGTGCCAGCAGCCCGGGTTCGATTTCATTGTTCTTC. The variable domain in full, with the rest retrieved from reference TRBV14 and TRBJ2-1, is EAGVTQFPSHSVIEKGQTVTLRCDPISGHDNLYWYRRVMGKEIKFLLHFVKESKQDESGMPNNRFLAERTGGTYSTLKVQPAELEDSGVYFCASSPGSISLFFGPGTRLTVL.

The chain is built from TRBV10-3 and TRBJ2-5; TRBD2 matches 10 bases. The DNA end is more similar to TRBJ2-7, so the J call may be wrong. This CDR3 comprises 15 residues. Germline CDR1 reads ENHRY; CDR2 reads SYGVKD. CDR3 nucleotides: TGTGCCATCAGACCGGGACTAGCGCAGATCTACGAGCAGTACTTC. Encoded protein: CAIRPGLAQIYEQYF.

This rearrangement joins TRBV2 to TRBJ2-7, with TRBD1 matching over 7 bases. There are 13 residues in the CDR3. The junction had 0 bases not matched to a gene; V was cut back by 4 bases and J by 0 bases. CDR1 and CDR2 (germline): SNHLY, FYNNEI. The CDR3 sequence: CASSGDSSYEQYF. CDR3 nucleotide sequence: TGTGCCAGCAGTGGGGACAGCTCCTACGAGCAGTACTTC.

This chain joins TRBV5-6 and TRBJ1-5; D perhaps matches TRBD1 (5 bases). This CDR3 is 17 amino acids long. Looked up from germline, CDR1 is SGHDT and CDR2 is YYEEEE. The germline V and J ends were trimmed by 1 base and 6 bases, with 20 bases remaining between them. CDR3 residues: CASSLYNRRGGGQPQHF. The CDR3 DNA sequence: TGTGCCAGCAGCTTGTATAACAGGCGGGGGGGTGGTCAGCCCCAGCATTTT.

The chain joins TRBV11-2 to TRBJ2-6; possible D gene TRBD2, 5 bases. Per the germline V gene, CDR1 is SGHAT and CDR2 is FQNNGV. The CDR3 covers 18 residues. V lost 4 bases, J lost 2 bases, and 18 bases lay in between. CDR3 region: CASSSPPGTLAGANVLTF. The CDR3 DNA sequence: TGTGCCAGCAGCTCGCCCCCGGGAACGCTAGCTGGGGCCAACGTCCTGACTTTC.

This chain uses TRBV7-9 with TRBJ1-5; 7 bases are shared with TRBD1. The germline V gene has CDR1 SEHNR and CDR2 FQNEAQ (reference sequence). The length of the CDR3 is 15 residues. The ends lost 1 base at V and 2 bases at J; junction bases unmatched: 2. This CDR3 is CASSLGGQRNQPQHF. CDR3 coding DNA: TGTGCCAGCAGCTTAGGGGGACAGCGCAATCAGCCCCAGCATTTT.

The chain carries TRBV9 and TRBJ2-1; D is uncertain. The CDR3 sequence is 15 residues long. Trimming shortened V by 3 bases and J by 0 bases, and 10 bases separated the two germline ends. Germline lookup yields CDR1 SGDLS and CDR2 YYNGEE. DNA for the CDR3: TGTGCCAGCAGCGGTAATACCGGCTCCTACAATGAGCAGTTCTTC. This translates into CASSGNTGSYNEQFF.

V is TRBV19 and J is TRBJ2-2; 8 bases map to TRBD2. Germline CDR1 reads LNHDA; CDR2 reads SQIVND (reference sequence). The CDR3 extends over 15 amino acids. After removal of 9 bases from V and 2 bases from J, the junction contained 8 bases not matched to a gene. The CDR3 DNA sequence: TGTGCCAGCATGAAACTAGCGGAAAACACCGGGGAGCTGTTTTTT. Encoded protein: CASMKLAENTGELFF.

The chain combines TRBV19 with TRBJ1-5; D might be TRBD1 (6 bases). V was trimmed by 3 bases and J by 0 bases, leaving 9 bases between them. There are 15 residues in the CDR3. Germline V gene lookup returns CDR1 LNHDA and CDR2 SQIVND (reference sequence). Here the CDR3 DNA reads TGTGCCAGTAGTATTACAGGGAGTAGCAATCAGCCCCAGCATTTT. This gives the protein CASSITGSSNQPQHF.

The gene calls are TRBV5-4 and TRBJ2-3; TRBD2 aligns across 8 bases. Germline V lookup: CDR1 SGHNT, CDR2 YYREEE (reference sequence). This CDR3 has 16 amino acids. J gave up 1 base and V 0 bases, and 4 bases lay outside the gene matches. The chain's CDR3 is CASSLVRGGGTDTQYF. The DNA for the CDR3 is TGTGCCAGCAGCTTGGTACGGGGGGGCGGCACAGATACGCAGTATTTT.